The entry below describes one TCR beta chain. Its cognate antigen is unknown. This entry is derived from a study of cytomegalovirus exposure and HLA in healthy donors. With 1 base clipped from V and 4 bases from J, the junction kept 8 bases outside the gene matches. Germline V gene lookup returns CDR1 LGHNA and CDR2 YNFKEQ. The length of the CDR3 is 19 residues. The study's findings and limits: Equally common other TCR beta chains were less clonally expanded than HLA-associated ones, a later analysis found. What TCR beta sequences reportedly achieved was accurate prediction of HLA-A and HLA-B alleles in most subjects. Reports described diagnosis of cytomegalovirus status by the classifier as highly specific and sensitive.

Primers: 60 Vbeta forward and 13 Jbeta reverse. As processed by the authors: As a later analysis found, there were 80 million or so unique TCR beta chains, of which 8.5 million to 13 million were shared. TCRdb keeps only in-frame clones here, not all; method: immunoSEQ multiplex PCR. V and J calls and clone size follow that table, whereas D and trimming were derived from the DNA. The sample lists about 140,000 clones; over 70% were seen once. The receptor was isolated from a man aged 35 to 55 in good health and CMV-seropositive. The chain recombines TRBV4-2 with TRBJ2-3, with 16 bases that match TRBD2. The sample taken for sequencing was PBMCs. In nucleotides, the CDR3 is TGTGCCAGCAGCCAAGTGGGGACTAGCGGGAGGGCCTCCCCAGATACGCAGTATTTT. Translation: CASSQVGTSGRASPDTQYF.